This TCR beta chain stems from a study of human T cells and chemical hapten exposure (dated by TCRdb to about 2021). Regarding the complete study: For sensitization, 2% DPC in acetone was applied to a 2 cm by 2 cm area of upper inner arm skin. Patients additionally received weekly therapeutic DPC doses to the scalp throughout the approximately 25-week study period. The mostly female patient cohort included alopecia areata with under or over 50% scalp involvement, alopecia totalis and alopecia universalis. The libraries were sequenced as a pool, and the TCR yield per sample differed mostly because of small variations in library volumes within the pool. Blood samples were taken from patients before sensitization (week 0) and at 2, 6 and about 24 weeks after DPC sensitization. In alopecia patients, the study followed how the peripheral blood TCR repertoire changed in vivo over primary and secondary sensitization to diphenylcyclopropenone (DPC), a hapten. Patch testing was performed on the upper back with Finn chambers containing 0.01% DPC, and the patch tests were scored after 6 days according to International Contact Dermatitis Research Group standards. Blood for TCR sequencing was provided by twenty-nine alopecia patients at one to four time points (pre-sensitization, 2, 6 and 24 weeks).

The method behind the library was RACE. Sequenced on a NextSeq 500. During library preparation, unique molecular identifiers were attached to individual cDNA molecules so that TCRs could be counted quantitatively and reproducibly. From each blood RNA sample, both TCR alpha and TCR beta chains were sequenced. Per the authors' processing: Samples had a median of roughly 99,000 TCRs, with a range from about 23,224 to 750,000. The Decombinator software suite was used to annotate V, J and CDR3 in the TCR reads. Every sample was subsampled to the same number of TCRs (28,000) for the PS versus PT1 abundance plots. Expanded TCRs were defined as absent before sensitization and observed at least eight times at the 2-week time point. In TCRdb, the public reads were trimmed at Q25 with fastp and aligned with MiXCR, with productive beta chains retained. Rows with one shared CDR3 protein collapse into an entry with the most common genes and DNA. None of the V and J calls come from the authors' own analysis; TCRdb made them. In this sample the table shows some 94,000 distinct CDR3 sequences, around an eighth of which occur a single time. The ten largest clones represent approximately 2% of the sample.

Only a few counts were recorded for this clonotype. The antigen this receptor binds is unknown. No much larger clone is present one base from it, and per-base qualities are unavailable. Broader findings and caveats from the paper: Expanded TCRs formed significantly more large CDR3 similarity clusters than pre-sensitization or healthy control sets, consistent with antigen-driven responses. Repeated subsampling changed both the strength of the expansion versus patch-test correlation and the threshold at which that correlation became significant. The number of TCRs above 1 in 1000 frequency did not change with DPC sensitization; there was no evidence of global repertoire structure alterations. Patch test score was positively correlated with the number of PT1 expanded TCRs, with significance at thresholds 8, 16 and 32 but not at 4. Because every patient had alopecia, a presumed autoimmune disease, the patients' immune response might differ from that of healthy individuals.

Sequences LGHNA (CDR1) and YNFKEQ (CDR2) are obtained from the germline V gene. V is cut by 5 bases and J by 6 bases, and the space between the germline ends is 9 bases. The CDR3 spans 12 residues, from the cysteine through the phenylalanine. Only the CDR3 DNA is retained, 36 bases long and in frame from the first base. What this sample's time point label stands for: patch test 1, 2 weeks after DPC sensitization. Interpreted using the paper, the treatment or condition label stands for: therapeutic diphenylcyclopropenone sensitization with weekly scalp DPC. At every patch-test visit, the blood draw took place before the patch test was put on. Patients were considered eligible if aged 18 to 70, diagnosed with alopecia and deemed suitable for DPC therapy, and patients were excluded if pregnant. Total RNA was extracted from unfractionated whole blood collected in Tempus Blood RNA tubes.

Sequenced material: whole blood, taken in connection with sensitization to the hapten diphenylcyclopropenone (DPC). The rearrangement joined TRBV4-2 to TRBJ2-3; the D gene assignment is ambiguous. The receptor comes from a woman aged 40 to 50 with alopecia areata. Some clones in this sample may be carry-over from other donors' samples. The CDR3 sequence is CASSSVGDTQYF. Here is the DNA: TGTGCCAGCAGCTCTGTGGGGGATACGCAGTATTTT.